This passage covers 32 T cell receptor beta chains from one sample sequenced in a study of T cell repertoires in cytomegalovirus infection. Their specific antigens are unknown. TCRdb called the reads again in MiXCR, with one record for every CDR3 protein. The table records roughly 990,000 distinct CDR3 sequences, roughly 31% of them present only once. Sequenced material: cultured CD8+ T cells from PBMCs, taken from culture after CMV antigen stimulation. The receptors originated from a human donor in good health (CMV status not recorded). Some clones in this sample may be carry-over from other donors' samples.

Ten or more counts support this clonotype. This sequence joins TRBV6-5 and TRBJ2-3; 10 bases agree with TRBD2. V shed 0 bases, J shed 6 bases, and the junction held 9 bases outside the gene matches. Germline V CDR1 and CDR2: MNHEY, SVGAGI. CDR3 length: 17 residues. DNA for the CDR3: TGTGCCAGCAGTTACTCGGCCCAGCGGGGGGGATGGGATACGCAGTATTTT. As protein: CASSYSAQRGGWDTQYF.

On this clonotype itself: This could be a read error, since a much larger clone is one nucleotide away. The chain carries TRBV7-2 and TRBJ1-6; no clear D gene. The CDR3 covers 13 residues. Germline V gene lookup returns CDR1 SGHTA and CDR2 FQGNSA. CDR3 in DNA: TGTGCCACCACGAGCTCCTATAATTCACCCCCCCACTTT. As protein: CATTSSYNSPPHF.

The chain couples TRBV7-9 to TRBJ2-7; possible D gene TRBD1, 6 bases. Trimming stripped 8 bases from V and 3 bases from J, with 11 bases between. This CDR3 contains 12 residues. Germline CDR1 SEHNR, CDR2 FQNEAQ (reference sequence). CDR3 sequence reads: CASSRGHYEQYV. The CDR3, as DNA: TGTGCCAGCTCGAGGGGACACTACGAGCAGTACGTC.

Many counts were recorded for this clonotype. This chain links TRBV7-6 with TRBJ2-1; the D gene is possibly TRBD2 (6 bases). The V and J ends lost 5 bases and 8 bases respectively, with 16 bases between them. Germline CDR1 reads SGHVS; CDR2 reads FNYEAQ. CDR3 length equals 14 residues. The CDR3 region has the DNA TGTGCCAGCAGCCTGGGACTCCGCGGGGATGAGCAGTTCTTC. Protein sequence: CASSLGLRGDEQFF.

This clonotype occurred a few times. J is TRBJ2-3 and V is TRBV12-3 or TRBV12-4; possibly TRBD1 for D (5 bases). The CDR3 has 14 residues. The V and J ends lost 2 bases and 6 bases respectively, with 12 bases between them. The DNA of the CDR3 is TGTGCCAGCAGTTTAAAAGGGGCGCTTGATACGCAGTATTTT. Translating it yields CASSLKGALDTQYF.

A few counts support this clonotype. J is TRBJ2-1 and V is TRBV24-1, with 7 bases fitting TRBD1. The CDR3 totals 16 residues. V trimming: 5 bases; J trimming: 5 bases; junction bases outside the gene matches: 11. Germline V gene lookup returns CDR1 KGHDR and CDR2 SFDVKD. CDR3 loop: CATSGNRGSKDNEQFF. The CDR3 region has the DNA TGTGCCACCAGTGGGAACAGGGGATCCAAAGACAATGAGCAGTTCTTC.

This clonotype was detected many times. The chain has TRBV7-6 and TRBJ2-7; perhaps D is TRBD1 or TRBD2 (5 bases each). The CDR3 totals 14 residues. Germline V gene sequence: CDR1 SGHVS, CDR2 FNYEAQ. V lost 4 bases and J 0 bases, leaving 10 bases between the germline ends. In DNA form, the CDR3 reads TGTGCCAGCAGCTCGGGACCCCGCTCCTACGAGCAGTACTTC. Residues: CASSSGPRSYEQYF.

As DNA, the CDR3 is TGTGCCAGTGGCGGGGGGCCCCGTCGGTTCTTC. Translated, it gives CASGGGPRRFF. The rearrangement joins TRBV12-3 or TRBV12-4 to TRBJ2-1, with 8 bases lining up with TRBD2. This CDR3 has 11 residues. V was pared by 9 bases and J by 15 bases, with 10 bases of the junction left unmatched.

The chain links TRBV19 to TRBJ2-1, with a possible D match to TRBD1 (5 bases). The germline V gene encodes CDR1 LNHDA and CDR2 SQIVND (reference sequence). The CDR3 is 14 residues long. Trimming removed 5 bases at V and 6 bases at J, with 14 bases between. The CDR3 spells CASSEGVLVNEQFF. In nucleotides, the CDR3 is TGTGCCAGTAGTGAAGGGGTTTTGGTCAATGAGCAGTTCTTC.

The chain recombines TRBV7-9 with TRBJ2-5, with D tentatively TRBD1 (5 bases). Germline-derived CDR1 and CDR2 are SEHNR and FQNEAQ (reference sequence). The CDR3 covers 14 residues. Trimming removed 5 bases at V and 2 bases at J, with 12 bases between. This CDR3 reads CASSPKGRQETQYF. The CDR3 DNA reads TGTGCCAGCAGCCCCAAGGGGCGGCAAGAGACCCAGTACTTC.

V is TRBV27 and J is TRBJ2-5; 9 bases line up with TRBD2. Germline V gene lookup returns CDR1 MNHEY and CDR2 SMNVEV (reference sequence). The V gene end was trimmed by 6 bases and the J gene end by 5 bases; junction bases not matched to a gene: 7. This CDR3 contains 14 residues. CDR3 sequence: CASSQRGAGETQYF. The CDR3 DNA reads as TGTGCCAGCAGCCAGCGGGGGGCCGGGGAGACCCAGTACTTC.

In its sample, this clonotype was seen a few times. This chain joins TRBV6-2 or TRBV6-3 and TRBJ1-5, with 7 bases lining up with TRBD1. V lost 3 bases and J lost 2; bases outside the gene matches: 7. This CDR3 is built from 16 residues. Per germline, CDR1 MNHEY and CDR2 SVGEGT. The CDR3 protein is CASSYTGAWGNQPQHF. The CDR3, as DNA: TGTGCCAGCAGTTATACAGGGGCTTGGGGCAATCAGCCCCAGCATTTT.

This clonotype showed up many times. J is TRBJ1-5 and V is TRBV7-2; tentatively, D is TRBD1 (5 bases). The CDR3 extends over 14 amino acids. CDR1 and CDR2 from the germline V gene are SGHTA and FQGNSA. Trimming left V 5 bases short and J 4 bases short, with 12 bases between. CDR3 sequence: CASSPRDHNQPQHF. CDR3 bases: TGTGCCAGCAGCCCTCGGGACCATAATCAGCCCCAGCATTTT.

The rearrangement links TRBV2 to TRBJ2-3, with a possible D match to TRBD2 (6 bases). V was shortened by 6 bases and J by 5 bases, with 9 bases between the two germline ends. The CDR3 totals 12 residues. Per germline, CDR1 SNHLY and CDR2 FYNNEI. The CDR3 DNA is TGTGCCAGCAGGGGGACTGTAGATACGCAGTATTTT. Translating gives CASRGTVDTQYF. Using reference TRBV2 and TRBJ2-3 for the parts outside the CDR3, the full variable domain is EPEVTQTPSHQVTQMGQEVILRCVPISNHLYFYWYRQILGQKVEFLVSFYNNEISEKSEIFDDQFSVERPDGSNFTLKIRSTKLEDSAMYFCASRGTVDTQYFGPGTRLTVL.

The V and J genes are TRBV27 and TRBJ2-5; D may be TRBD1 (5 bases). Trimming removed 4 bases at V and 5 bases at J, with 17 bases between. This CDR3 is built from 15 residues. Germline CDR1 MNHEY, CDR2 SMNVEV (reference sequence). CDR3 sequence: CASSSRWGKGETQYF. The DNA for the CDR3 is TGTGCCAGCAGTTCGCGGTGGGGCAAAGGGGAGACCCAGTACTTC.

To note about this clonotype: One end of the junction fails to match germline, which may point to a read error. This chain joins TRBV7-6 and TRBJ1-1; the D gene is possibly TRBD1 (6 bases). The CDR3 runs 17 residues. Germline V gene data show CDR1 as SGHVS and CDR2 as FNYEAQ. The CDR3 is CANSLGGGRASGTEAFF. The CDR3 DNA follows: TGTGCCAACAGCTTAGGGGGGGGTAGGGCTTCGGGCACTGAAGCTTTCTTT.

This chain links TRBV7-8 with TRBJ2-1; TRBD1 aligns across 9 bases. V shed 7 bases, J shed 7 bases, and the junction held 8 bases outside the gene matches. The length of the CDR3 is 14 residues. CDR1 SGHVS and CDR2 FQNEAQ come from the germline V gene. The CDR3 sequence is CASIRGQGLNEQFF. The CDR3 DNA is TGTGCCAGCATCCGCGGACAGGGGTTAAATGAGCAGTTCTTC.

As concerns this clonotype: This may be a read error: a much more frequent sequence differs by one nucleotide. CDR3 bases: TGTGCCAGCAGCCCATCCTGGCAGGGCGCAGATGCGCAGTATTTT. This sequence encodes CASSPSWQGADAQYF. This chain joins TRBV7-2 and TRBJ2-3, with D possibly being TRBD1 (5 bases). This CDR3 is 15 amino acids long. CDR1 is SGHTA and CDR2 is FQGNSA in the germline V gene.

This clonotype was observed a few times. The genes are TRBV2 and TRBJ1-6; D gene unclear. The CDR3 is 16 amino acids. Trimming removed 7 bases from V and 0 bases from J, with 13 bases in between. Germline-derived CDR1 and CDR2 are SNHLY and FYNNEI. This CDR3 is CASTPFGSSYNSPLHF. DNA for the CDR3: TGTGCCAGCACCCCGTTTGGGAGCTCCTATAATTCACCCCTCCACTTT.

V and J are TRBV7-3 and TRBJ2-3, with 8 bases identical to TRBD2. The germline CDR1 and CDR2 sequences are SGHTA and FQGTGA. V dropped 4 bases and J dropped 7; count of bases not matched to a gene: 4. The CDR3 spans 13 residues. This chain's CDR3 is CASSSRGGNTQYF. The DNA for the CDR3 is TGTGCCAGCAGCTCCCGCGGGGGGAATACGCAGTATTTT.

The chain has TRBV7-6 and TRBJ2-1; 7 nucleotides match TRBD2. Per the germline V gene, CDR1 is SGHVS and CDR2 is FNYEAQ. V lost 6 bases, J lost 11 bases, and 7 bases stayed unmatched. The CDR3 is 12 amino acids. The CDR3 DNA sequence: TGTGCCAGCAGATCCGGGACTAACAAGCAGTTCTTC. The encoded protein is CASRSGTNKQFF.

This clonotype was counted ten times or more. The chain joins TRBV27 to TRBJ1-5; 8 bases agree with TRBD1. Per the germline V gene, CDR1 is MNHEY and CDR2 is SMNVEV (reference sequence). Trimming removed 5 bases from V and 7 bases from J; junction bases left unmatched: 10. The CDR3 totals 15 residues. The CDR3 nucleotides are TGTGCCAGCAGTCCCTCAGGGACAGGAGGACAGCCCCAGCATTTT. This codes for CASSPSGTGGQPQHF.

There are many counts of this clonotype. A junction boundary mismatches the germline segment, possibly from a read error. This chain connects TRBV7-7 to TRBJ1-6, with D perhaps TRBD1 (6 bases). The CDR3 extends over 14 amino acids. Germline loops: CDR1 SSHAT, CDR2 FNYEAQ (reference sequence). DNA for the CDR3: TGTGCTAGCAGCTTAGGGGGTACTAATTCACCCCTCCACTTT. This codes for CASSLGGTNSPLHF.

Many counts were recorded for this clonotype. The chain has TRBV6-2 or TRBV6-3 and TRBJ1-1; 11 nucleotides match TRBD1. Germline V gene data show CDR1 as MNHEY and CDR2 as SVGEGT. CDR3 length equals 17 residues. Losses at the gene ends were 4 bases for V and 5 bases for J; bases not matched to a gene: 12. The CDR3 loop is CASSSPRTGGAWTEAFF. CDR3 sequence (DNA): TGTGCCAGCAGTTCCCCCCGGACAGGGGGCGCATGGACTGAAGCTTTCTTT.

V gene TRBV25-1 combines with J gene TRBJ2-7; D unresolved. The germline CDR1 and CDR2 sequences are MGHDK and SYGVNS. The CDR3 runs to 13 residues. V was clipped by 3 bases and J by 3 bases, with 9 bases between them. The CDR3 reads CASSDRYLYEQYF. Here the CDR3 DNA reads TGTGCCAGCAGTGACAGATATCTCTACGAGCAGTACTTC.

V is TRBV12-3 or TRBV12-4 and J is TRBJ2-1; D is uncertain. V lost 7 bases, J lost 3 bases, and 16 bases lay in between. The CDR3 is 15 amino acids. The CDR3 reads CASTTMEQFYNEQFF. Written as DNA, the CDR3 is TGTGCCAGCACTACCATGGAACAATTCTACAATGAGCAGTTCTTC.

The chain couples TRBV24-1 to TRBJ2-1, with D perhaps matching TRBD2 (7 bases). This CDR3 comprises 13 residues. Between the trimmed V and J ends, which lost 9 bases and 9 bases, there was a span of 17 bases. Germline V lookup: CDR1 KGHDR, CDR2 SFDVKD. CDR3 loop: CATALGGAVEQFF. The DNA of the CDR3 is TGTGCCACCGCTTTGGGGGGGGCTGTTGAGCAGTTCTTC.

This clonotype has just a few counts. CDR3 sequence (DNA): TGTGCCAGTAGCGGACAGGCCAAAACCCTCTATGGCTACACCTTC. The encoded protein is CASSGQAKTLYGYTF. This chain joins TRBV19 and TRBJ1-2; TRBD1 matches at 7 bases. Germline-derived CDR1 and CDR2 are LNHDA and SQIVND (reference sequence). After removal of 6 bases from V and 4 bases from J, the junction contained 11 bases not matched to a gene. The CDR3 spans 15 residues. Looking up the rest from reference TRBV19 and TRBJ1-2 gives the full variable domain: DGGITQSPKYLFRKEGQNVTLSCEQNLNHDAMYWYRQDPGQGLRLIYYSQIVNDFQKGDIAEGYSVSREKKESFPLTVTSAQKNPTAFYLCASSGQAKTLYGYTFGSGTRLTVV.

In DNA form, the CDR3 reads TGTGCCAGCAGTCCCATTAGCGGCGGTTTGAACGAGCAGTACGTC. Translation: CASSPISGGLNEQYV. V gene TRBV27 combines with J gene TRBJ2-7, with D perhaps TRBD2 (6 bases). CDR1 is MNHEY, CDR2 SMNVEV, per germline (reference sequence). The CDR3 is 15 residues long. V was shortened by 5 bases and J by 5 bases, with 19 bases between the two germline ends.

The rearrangement joins TRBV29-1 to TRBJ2-6; D gene unclear. This CDR3 comprises 12 residues. V lost 4 bases and J lost 1, with 2 bases in between. The germline CDR1 and CDR2 sequences are SQVTM and ANQGSEA. The CDR3 spells CSVGSGANVLTF. In DNA, the CDR3 is TGCAGCGTTGGGTCTGGGGCCAACGTCCTGACTTTC.

V gene TRBV7-9 combines with J gene TRBJ1-2; the match to TRBD1 covers 7 bases. CDR3 size: 13 residues. Germline assignment: CDR1 SEHNR and CDR2 FQNEAQ (reference sequence). The J segment lost 11 bases and the V segment lost 5 bases, leaving 11 bases of the junction unmatched. CDR3 amino acids: CASSPPDREWYTF. The DNA for the CDR3 is TGTGCCAGCAGCCCCCCCGACAGGGAGTGGTACACCTTC.

This clonotype was observed a few times. The rearrangement uses TRBV5-5 and TRBJ1-3; possible D gene TRBD1, 6 bases. This CDR3 spans 21 amino acids. The germline V and J ends were trimmed by 4 bases and 4 bases, with 33 bases remaining between them. CDR1 is SGHKS and CDR2 is YYEKEE in the germline V gene (reference sequence). The CDR3 spells CASSQFQSGVRVELAGNTIYF. The CDR3 DNA is TGTGCCAGCAGCCAATTCCAGTCAGGGGTTCGCGTGGAGTTGGCAGGAAACACCATATATTTT.